This note documents a single TCR beta chain sequence. The source of the sample is a study of cytomegalovirus exposure and HLA in healthy donors. The V gene end was trimmed by 3 bases and the J gene end by 5 bases; junction bases not matched to a gene: 4. This CDR3 spans 14 amino acids. The germline CDR1 and CDR2 sequences are GTSNPN and SVGIG (reference sequence). The study ran its PCR with 60 Vbeta and 13 Jbeta primers. Repertoires were generated with immunoSEQ multiplex PCR, while TCRdb's copy carries only in-frame clones and drops some. The sample consists of under 150,000 clones, 70% to 85% of them appearing once.

This TCR derives from a man aged 25 to 40 in good health and CMV-seropositive. V is TRBV30 and J is TRBJ1-5; TRBD1 matches 10 bases. The sequenced sample was PBMCs. CDR3 sequence reads: CAWRGTGVDQPQHF. For the CDR3, the DNA is TGTGCCTGGAGGGGGACAGGGGTCGATCAGCCCCAGCATTTT.